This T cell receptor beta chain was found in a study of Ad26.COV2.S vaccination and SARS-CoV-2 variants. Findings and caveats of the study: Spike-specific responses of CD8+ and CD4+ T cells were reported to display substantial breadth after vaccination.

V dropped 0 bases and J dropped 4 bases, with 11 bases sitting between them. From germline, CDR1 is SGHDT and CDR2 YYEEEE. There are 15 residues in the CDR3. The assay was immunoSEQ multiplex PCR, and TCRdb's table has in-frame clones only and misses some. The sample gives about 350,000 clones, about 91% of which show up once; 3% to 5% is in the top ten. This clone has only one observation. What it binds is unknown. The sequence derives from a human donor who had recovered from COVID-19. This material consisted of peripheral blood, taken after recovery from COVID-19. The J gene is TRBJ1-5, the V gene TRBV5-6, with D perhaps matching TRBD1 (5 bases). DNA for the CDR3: TGTGCCAGCAGCTTGGATGGGGGAAGTAATCAGCCCCAGCATTTT. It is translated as CASSLDGGSNQPQHF.